The present entry profiles one TCR beta chain with its context. The record originates from a study of blood T cell repertoires in COVID-19. Looking at the study overall: The United States, Italy and Spain were the sources of the acute and convalescent COVID-19 samples. T cells, B-cell-depleted T cells, or PBMCs provided the cDNA or gDNA that served as material.

Study processing details: It was from reference gene primer amplification that nucleated cell counts were estimated. Assay used: immunoSEQ multiplex PCR; TCRdb lists only in-frame clones, some missing. The V and J calls and clone size come from that table; D and trimming were worked out from the DNA. This sample has 200,000 to 250,000 clones, with 65% to 80% found just once. The germline CDR1 and CDR2 sequences are LNHDA and SQIVND (reference sequence). Trimming pared 6 bases from V and 7 bases from J, leaving 7 bases between. The CDR3 consists of 12 residues. Sequenced material: peripheral blood. This receptor was obtained from a woman aged 40 to 50 with active or convalescent COVID-19. This chain links TRBV19 with TRBJ1-6; no clear D gene. The CDR3 reads CASSRKNSPLHF. In nucleotides, the CDR3 is TGTGCCAGTAGCAGGAAAAATTCACCCCTCCACTTT.